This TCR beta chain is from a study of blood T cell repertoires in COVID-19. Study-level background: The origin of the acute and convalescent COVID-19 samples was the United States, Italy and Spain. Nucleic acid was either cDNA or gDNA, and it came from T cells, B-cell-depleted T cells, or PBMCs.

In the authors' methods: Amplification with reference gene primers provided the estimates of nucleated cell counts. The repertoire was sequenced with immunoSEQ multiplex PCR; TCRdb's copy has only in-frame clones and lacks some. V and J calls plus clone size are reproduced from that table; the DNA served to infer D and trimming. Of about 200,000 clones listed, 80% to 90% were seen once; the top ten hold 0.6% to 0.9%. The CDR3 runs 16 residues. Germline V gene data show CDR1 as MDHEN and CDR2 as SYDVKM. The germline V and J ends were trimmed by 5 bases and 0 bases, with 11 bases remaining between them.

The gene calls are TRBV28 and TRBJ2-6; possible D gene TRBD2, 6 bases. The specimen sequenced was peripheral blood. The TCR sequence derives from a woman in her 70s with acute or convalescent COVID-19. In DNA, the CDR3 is TGTGCCAGCAGTCCGAGCGGGCACTCTGGGGCCAACGTCCTGACTTTC. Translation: CASSPSGHSGANVLTF.